The 3 T cell receptor beta chains presented below share a single source sample, sequenced in a study of T cells in women clearing cervical HPV infection. Assay used: immunoSEQ multiplex PCR; TCRdb lists only in-frame clones, some missing. The table lists fewer than 35,000 clones. The sample comprised blood buffy coat. These receptors originate from a woman aged 18-70 years with a cervical HPV16 infection that either progressed to CIN3+ or cleared (not recorded which).

Comments on this clone: The CDR3 end falls 3 residues outside the read, so it is completed with the germline J gene. V gene TRBV7-6 combines with J gene TRBJ1-2; 10 nucleotides align to TRBD1. This CDR3 is 16 amino acids long. Germline lookup yields CDR1 SGHVS and CDR2 FNYEAQ. V trimming: 1 base; J trimming: 7 bases; junction bases outside the gene matches: 9. The DNA read from the CDR3 is TGTGCCAGCAGCTTAGAAGTAGACAGGGGGCCGGGTGGC. Translated: CASSLEVDRGPGG. The complete CDR3 sequence is CASSLEVDRGPGGYTF.

As for this clone: The read terminates 3 residues ahead of where the CDR3 ends, so the germline J gene completes it. The chain links TRBV6-2 or TRBV6-3 to TRBJ2-7, with a tentative D call TRBD1 (6 bases). The CDR3 runs to 15 residues. Germline V CDR1 and CDR2: MNHEY, SVGEGT. V was cut by 6 bases and J by 2 bases, with 17 bases left in between. This CDR3 reads CASSSLTGPTYEQYF. The DNA read from the CDR3 is TGTGCCAGCAGCTCACTGACAGGCCCTACCTACGAG.

A word on this clone: The read is 3 residues too short to cover the CDR3 end, so that end is filled in from the germline J gene. The chain employs TRBV20-1 and TRBJ2-1, with TRBD2 matching over 14 bases. CDR1 DFQATT and CDR2 SNEGSKA come from the germline V gene (reference sequence). The CDR3 is made up of 15 amino acids. V lost 6 bases and J lost 9; bases outside the gene matches: 10. CDR3 bases read: TGCAGTGCGCCAATGACTAGCGGGAGGGCCAGTGAG. Translating gives CSAPMTSGRASE. The CDR3 as a whole reads CSAPMTSGRASEQFF.